This TCR beta chain is drawn from a study of cytomegalovirus exposure and HLA in healthy donors. Overall study results and limits: TRBV6-2, TRBV6-3 and some other V segments were excluded as indistinguishable.

Trimming removed 3 bases from V and 1 base from J; junction bases left unmatched: 3. The CDR3 is made up of 15 amino acids. CDR1 SGHRS and CDR2 YFSETQ come from the germline V gene. With regard to this clone: Its antigen is currently unknown.

60 Vbeta and 13 Jbeta primers were used in PCR. The repertoire was sequenced with immunoSEQ multiplex PCR; TCRdb's copy has only in-frame clones and lacks some. The table includes tens of thousands of clones, roughly 79% detected once. The donors were healthy bone marrow donors. Sequencing was done on a sample of PBMCs. J is TRBJ2-7 and V is TRBV5-1; TRBD2 aligns across 11 bases. This TCR was recovered from a man between 50 and 59 years old in good health and CMV-seronegative. Written as DNA, the CDR3 is TGCGCCAGCAGCTCCGGGACTAGCGGATCCTACGAGCAGTACTTC. It yields the protein CASSSGTSGSYEQYF.